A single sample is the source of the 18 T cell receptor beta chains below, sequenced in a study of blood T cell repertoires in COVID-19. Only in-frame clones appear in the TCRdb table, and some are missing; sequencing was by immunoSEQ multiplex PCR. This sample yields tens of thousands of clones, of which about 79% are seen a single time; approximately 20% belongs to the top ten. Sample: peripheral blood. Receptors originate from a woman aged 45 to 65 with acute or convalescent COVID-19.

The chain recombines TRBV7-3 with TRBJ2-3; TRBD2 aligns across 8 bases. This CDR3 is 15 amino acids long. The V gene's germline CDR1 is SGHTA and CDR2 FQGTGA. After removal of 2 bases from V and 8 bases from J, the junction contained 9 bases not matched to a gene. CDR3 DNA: TGTGCCAGCAGCTTATATCCGGGAGGGCCGCCTACGCAGTATTTT. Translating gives CASSLYPGGPPTQYF.

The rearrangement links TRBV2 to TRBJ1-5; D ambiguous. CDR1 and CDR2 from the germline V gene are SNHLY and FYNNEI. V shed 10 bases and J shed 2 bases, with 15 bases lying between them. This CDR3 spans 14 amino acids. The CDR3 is CAIKTVAGNQPQHF. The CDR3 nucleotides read TGTGCCATCAAGACCGTTGCGGGCAATCAGCCCCAGCATTTT.

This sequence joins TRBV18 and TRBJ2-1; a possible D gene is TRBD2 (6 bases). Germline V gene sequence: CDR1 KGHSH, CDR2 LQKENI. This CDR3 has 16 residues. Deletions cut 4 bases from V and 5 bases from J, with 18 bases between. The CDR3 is CASSRTSPMSNNEQFF. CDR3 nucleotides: TGTGCCAGCTCACGTACTAGCCCTATGTCCAACAATGAGCAGTTCTTC.

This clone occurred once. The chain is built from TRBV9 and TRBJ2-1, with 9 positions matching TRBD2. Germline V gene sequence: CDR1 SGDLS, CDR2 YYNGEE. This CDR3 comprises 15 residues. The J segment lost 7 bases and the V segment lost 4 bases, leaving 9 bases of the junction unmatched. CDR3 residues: CASSPTAGGRNEQFF. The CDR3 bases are TGTGCCAGCAGCCCGACAGCGGGGGGCCGGAATGAGCAGTTCTTC.

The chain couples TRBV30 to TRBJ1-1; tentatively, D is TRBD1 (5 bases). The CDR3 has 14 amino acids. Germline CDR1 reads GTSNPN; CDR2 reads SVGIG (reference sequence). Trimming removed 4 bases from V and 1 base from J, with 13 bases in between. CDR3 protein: CAWTKGATNTEAFF. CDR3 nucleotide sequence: TGTGCCTGGACCAAAGGGGCTACGAACACTGAAGCTTTCTTT.

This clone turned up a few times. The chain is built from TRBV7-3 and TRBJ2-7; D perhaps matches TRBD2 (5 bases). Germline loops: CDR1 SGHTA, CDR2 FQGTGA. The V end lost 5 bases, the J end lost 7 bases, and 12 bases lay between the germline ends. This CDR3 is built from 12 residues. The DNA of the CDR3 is TGTGCCAGCAGCACAATTGGAGGTGAGCAGTACTTC. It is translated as CASSTIGGEQYF.

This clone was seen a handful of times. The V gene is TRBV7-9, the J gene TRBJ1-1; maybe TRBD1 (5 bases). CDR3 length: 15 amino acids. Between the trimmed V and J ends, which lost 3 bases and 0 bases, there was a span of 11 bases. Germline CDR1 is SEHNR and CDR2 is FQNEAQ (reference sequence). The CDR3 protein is CASSFEGAMNTEAFF. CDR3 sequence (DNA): TGTGCCAGCAGCTTCGAAGGGGCCATGAACACTGAAGCTTTCTTT.

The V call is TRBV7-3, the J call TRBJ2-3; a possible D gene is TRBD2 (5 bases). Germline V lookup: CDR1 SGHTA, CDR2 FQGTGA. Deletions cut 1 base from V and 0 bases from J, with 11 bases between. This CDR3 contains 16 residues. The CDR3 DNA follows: TGTGCCAGCAGCTTAAGCGGGCCAGGTAGCACAGATACGCAGTATTTT. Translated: CASSLSGPGSTDTQYF.

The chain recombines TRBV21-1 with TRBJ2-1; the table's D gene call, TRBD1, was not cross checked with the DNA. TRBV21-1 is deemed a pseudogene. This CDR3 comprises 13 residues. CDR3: CASSTRHTNEQFF. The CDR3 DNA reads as TGTGCCAGCAGCACCCGACATACGAATGAGCAGTTCTTC.

This CDR3 reads CASSLSGREKYEQYF. Written as DNA, the CDR3 is TGTGCCAGCAGCCTTAGCGGGAGGGAAAAATACGAGCAGTACTTC. V and J are TRBV7-2 and TRBJ2-7, with 11 nucleotides matching TRBD2. Looked up from germline, CDR1 is SGHTA and CDR2 is FQGNSA. V trimming: 5 bases; J trimming: 4 bases; junction bases outside the gene matches: 7. The CDR3 totals 15 residues. The full variable domain, completed using reference TRBV7-2 and TRBJ2-7, is GAGVSQSPSNKVTEKGKDVELRCDPISGHTALYWYRQSLGQGLEFLIYFQGNSAPDKSGLPSDRFSAERTGGSVSTLTIQRTQQEDSAVYLCASSLSGREKYEQYFGPGTRLTVT.

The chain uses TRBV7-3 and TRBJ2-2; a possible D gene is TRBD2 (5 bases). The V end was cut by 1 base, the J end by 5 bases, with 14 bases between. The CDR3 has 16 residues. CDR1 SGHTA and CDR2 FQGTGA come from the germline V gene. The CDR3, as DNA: TGTGCCAGCAGCTTAAGGGCGGGCCGCCCAACCGGGGAGCTGTTTTTT. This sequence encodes CASSLRAGRPTGELFF.

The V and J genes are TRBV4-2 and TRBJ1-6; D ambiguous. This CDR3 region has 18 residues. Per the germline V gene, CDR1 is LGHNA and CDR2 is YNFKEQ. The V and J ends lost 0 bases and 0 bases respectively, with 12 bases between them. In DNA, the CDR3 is TGTGCCAGCAGCCAAGATGAGTGGCGGAGCTCCTATAATTCACCCCTCCACTTT. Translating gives CASSQDEWRSSYNSPLHF.

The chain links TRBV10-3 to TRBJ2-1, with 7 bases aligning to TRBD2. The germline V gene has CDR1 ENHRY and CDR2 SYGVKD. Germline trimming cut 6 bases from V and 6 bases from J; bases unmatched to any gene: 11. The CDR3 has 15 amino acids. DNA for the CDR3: TGTGCCATCAGCGCCGGGACTAAAGAGACCAATGAGCAGTTCTTC. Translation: CAISAGTKETNEQFF.

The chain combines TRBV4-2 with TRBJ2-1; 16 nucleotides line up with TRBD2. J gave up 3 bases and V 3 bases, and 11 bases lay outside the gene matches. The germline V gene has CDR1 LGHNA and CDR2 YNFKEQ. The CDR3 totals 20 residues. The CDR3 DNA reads TGTGCCAGCAGCCAGGGCCCGGGACTAGCGGGAGGGAGAAGCTACAATGAGCAGTTCTTC. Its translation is CASSQGPGLAGGRSYNEQFF.

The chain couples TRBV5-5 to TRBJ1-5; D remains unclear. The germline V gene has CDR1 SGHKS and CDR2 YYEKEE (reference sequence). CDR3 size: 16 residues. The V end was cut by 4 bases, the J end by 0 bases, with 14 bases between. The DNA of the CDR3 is TGTGCCAGCAGCCTAAGAATTACAGATAGCAATCAGCCCCAGCATTTT. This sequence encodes CASSLRITDSNQPQHF.

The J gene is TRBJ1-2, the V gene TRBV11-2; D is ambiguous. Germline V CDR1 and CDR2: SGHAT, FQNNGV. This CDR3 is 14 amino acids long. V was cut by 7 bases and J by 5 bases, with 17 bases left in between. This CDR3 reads CASTAWAVQYGYTF. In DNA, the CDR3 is TGTGCCAGCACCGCCTGGGCAGTTCAATATGGCTACACCTTC. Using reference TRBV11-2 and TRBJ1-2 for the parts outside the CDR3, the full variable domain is EAGVAQSPRYKIIEKRQSVAFWCNPISGHATLYWYQQILGQGPKLLIQFQNNGVVDDSQLPKDRFSAERLKGVDSTLKIQPAKLEDSAVYLCASTAWAVQYGYTFGSGTRLTVV.

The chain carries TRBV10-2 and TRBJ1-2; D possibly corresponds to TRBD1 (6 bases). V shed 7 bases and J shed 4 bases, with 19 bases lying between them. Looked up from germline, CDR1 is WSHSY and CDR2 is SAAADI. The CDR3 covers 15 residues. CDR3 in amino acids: CASTQQGTFGYGYTF. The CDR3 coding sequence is TGCGCCAGCACTCAACAGGGCACCTTTGGCTATGGCTACACCTTC.

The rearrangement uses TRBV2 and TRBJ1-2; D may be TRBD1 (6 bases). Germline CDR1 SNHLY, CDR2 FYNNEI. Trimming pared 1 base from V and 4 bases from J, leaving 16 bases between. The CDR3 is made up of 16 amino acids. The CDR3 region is CASSEDPQGLVYGYTF. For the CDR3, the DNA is TGTGCCAGCAGTGAAGACCCCCAGGGGCTTGTCTATGGCTACACCTTC.